A selection of T cell receptor beta chains follows, all from one sample in a study of human T cells and chemical hapten exposure. Each CDR3 protein is one row after TCRdb ran MiXCR on the RACE reads. The table includes 150,000 to 200,000 distinct CDR3 sequences, about 14% detected once. The sequencing here drew on whole blood, taken in connection with sensitization to the hapten diphenylcyclopropenone (DPC). Every receptor here comes from a woman in her 30s with alopecia areata. Some clones in this sample may be carry-over from other donors' samples. The CDR3 runs from the conserved cysteine through the conserved F or W. The D gene is left open where the match is weak. Size is omitted from some rows. Given values are once, few, many or a class for expanded clones.

D gene	V gene	clone size	J gene	CDR3 protein	CDR3 DNA
TRBD1	TRBV6-6	.	TRBJ2-2	CASSPPDRDGRGMNTGELFF	TGTGCCAGCAGTCCCCCCGACAGGGACGGAAGGGGGATGAACACCGGGGAGCTGTTTTTT
.	TRBV20-1	.	TRBJ1-3	CSARADSLRGGSRNTIYF	TGCAGTGCTAGAGCGGACTCACTAAGGGGGGGTAGTAGAAACACCATATATTTT
TRBD2	TRBV28	.	TRBJ2-5	CASSLSGGEETQYF	TGTGCCAGCAGTTTAAGCGGGGGAGAAGAGACCCAGTACTTC
.	TRBV28	few	TRBJ1-4	CASSLGAFGEKLFF	TGTGCCAGCAGTTTAGGGGCCTTCGGTGAAAAACTGTTTTTT
.	TRBV30	.	TRBJ1-6	CAWSNSCNSPLHF	TGTGCCTGGAGTAACTCCTGTAATTCACCCCTCCACTTT
TRBD2	TRBV5-1	few	TRBJ2-1	CASTPGTSTVEQFF	TGCGCCAGTACGCCCGGGACTAGCACCGTTGAGCAGTTCTTC
.	TRBV20-1	.	TRBJ2-7	CSAKGWNEQYF	TGCAGTGCTAAGGGTTGGAACGAGCAGTACTTC
TRBD2	TRBV7-6	.	TRBJ2-7	CASSPFGAGGKEQYF	TGTGCCAGCAGCCCCTTTGGGGCGGGAGGGAAAGAGCAGTACTTC
.	TRBV5-6	.	TRBJ2-5	CASSLDRAETQYF	TGTGCCAGCAGCTTGGACAGGGCAGAGACCCAGTACTTC
.	TRBV28	.	TRBJ1-1	CASISVTEAFF	TGTGCCAGCATTTCGGTCACTGAAGCTTTCTTT
TRBD1	TRBV6-2/TRBV6-3	few	TRBJ1-6	CASSVRDRIHRDYNSPLHF	TGTGCCAGCAGCGTCCGGGACAGAATCCATAGGGACTATAATTCACCCCTCCACTTT
.	TRBV9	few	TRBJ1-3	CASSGSLGNTIYF	TGTGCCAGCAGCGGTAGTTTGGGAAACACCATATATTTT
.	TRBV6-2/TRBV6-3	many	TRBJ1-1	CASSSVSSEAFF	TGTGCCAGCAGTTCCGTGTCTTCTGAAGCTTTCTTT
TRBD2	TRBV20-1	.	TRBJ2-7	CSASFAAGAYEQYF	TGCAGTGCTAGTTTTGCAGCGGGAGCATACGAGCAGTACTTC
.	TRBV11-1	few	TRBJ1-5	CASSPGGQQPQHF	TGTGCCAGCAGCCCGGGGGGGCAGCAGCCCCAGCATTTT
.	TRBV28	many	TRBJ2-3	CASSSSWVTDTQYF	TGTGCCAGCAGTTCCTCTTGGGTCACAGATACGCAGTATTTT
.	TRBV4-3	.	TRBJ2-3	CASSQEWAETPDTQYF	TGCGCCAGCAGCCAAGAGTGGGCGGAAACACCCGATACGCAGTATTTT
.	TRBV6-5	.	TRBJ2-7	CASSYSFMGLRYEQYF	TGTGCCAGCAGTTACTCGTTTATGGGGCTGAGGTACGAGCAGTACTTC
.	TRBV14	many	TRBJ2-3	CASSQDLGDTQYF	TGTGCCAGCAGCCAAGATTTAGGAGATACGCAGTATTTT
TRBD1	TRBV3-1	.	TRBJ2-3	CASSYGTAATDTQYF	TGTGCCAGCAGCTACGGGACAGCAGCCACAGATACGCAGTATTTT
TRBD2	TRBV20-1	.	TRBJ2-7	CRAIKSSPGLAGEQYF	TGCAGGGCAATAAAAAGCTCCCCGGGACTAGCGGGCGAGCAGTACTTC
.	TRBV2	.	TRBJ1-6	CASSEARGEESYNSPLHF	TGTGCCAGCAGTGAAGCCCGCGGGGAGGAATCCTATAATTCACCCCTCCACTTT
TRBD2	TRBV6-6	.	TRBJ2-5	CASGPSGEETQYF	TGTGCCAGCGGGCCTAGCGGAGAAGAGACCCAGTACTTC
.	TRBV24-1	.	TRBJ2-1	CATSAASLSHEQFF	TGTGCCACCAGTGCTGCTTCACTGAGTCATGAGCAGTTCTTC
.	TRBV28	.	TRBJ2-7	CASSPYGAPYEQYF	TGTGCCAGCAGTCCCTACGGGGCTCCCTACGAGCAGTACTTC
TRBD1	TRBV10-3	.	TRBJ1-6	CAISESKTGGYNSPLHF	TGTGCCATCAGTGAGTCGAAGACAGGGGGATATAATTCACCCCTCCACTTT
.	TRBV7-8	.	TRBJ2-2	CASSFPGPKAGELFF	TGTGCCAGCAGCTTCCCGGGACCTAAGGCCGGGGAGCTGTTTTTT
.	TRBV11-2	many	TRBJ2-1	CASSLARVGINEQFF	TGTGCCAGCAGCTTAGCGCGGGTAGGAATAAATGAGCAGTTCTTC
.	TRBV18	few	TRBJ2-4	CASSPPASAKNIQYF	TGTGCCAGCTCACCACCCGCATCAGCCAAAAACATTCAGTACTTC
TRBD1	TRBV3-1	many	TRBJ1-2	CASSPWTGDNYGYTF	TGTGCCAGCAGCCCCTGGACAGGGGACAACTATGGCTACACCTTC
TRBD2	TRBV10-3	many	TRBJ2-7	CAIRGLAGAYEQYF	TGTGCCATCAGAGGACTAGCGGGGGCCTACGAGCAGTACTTC
.	TRBV4-3	.	TRBJ2-7	CASSQAQGSWGEQYF	TGCGCCAGCAGCCAAGCGCAGGGCTCTTGGGGCGAGCAGTACTTC
.	TRBV19	few	TRBJ2-7	CASSLVRGEQYF	TGTGCCAGTAGCCTGGTCAGGGGTGAGCAGTACTTC
.	TRBV9	.	TRBJ1-5	CASSVGANQPQHF	TGTGCCAGCAGCGTCGGTGCTAATCAGCCCCAGCATTTT
.	TRBV5-6	.	TRBJ2-1	CASSLSLGRGIVGSYNEQFF	TGTGCCAGCAGCTTGAGTCTGGGGCGCGGGATTGTCGGCTCCTACAATGAGCAGTTCTTC
.	TRBV6-2/TRBV6-3	few	TRBJ2-7	CASSYEGEMSKEQYF	TGTGCCAGCAGTTACGAGGGTGAGATGTCAAAGGAGCAGTACTTC
.	TRBV5-4	.	TRBJ1-1	CASRVTGPNTEAFF	TGTGCCAGCAGGGTGACCGGTCCGAACACTGAAGCTTTCTTT
.	TRBV12-3/TRBV12-4	many	TRBJ2-1	CASSLVPEGEQFF	TGTGCCAGCAGTTTAGTACCCGAAGGTGAGCAGTTCTTC
TRBD1	TRBV5-6	.	TRBJ2-1	CASSPYTGGLNEQFF	TGTGCCAGCAGCCCGTACACAGGGGGCCTTAATGAGCAGTTCTTC
TRBD1	TRBV12-3/TRBV12-4	.	TRBJ1-1	CASSPGQGWDTEAFF	TGTGCCAGCAGTCCCGGACAGGGATGGGACACTGAAGCTTTCTTT
.	TRBV11-3	few	TRBJ1-6	CASSSPGSPLHF	TGTGCCAGCAGCTCCCCAGGTTCACCCCTCCACTTT
.	TRBV6-2/TRBV6-3	many	TRBJ1-5	CASSPVGNQPQHF	TGTGCCAGCAGCCCGGTAGGTAATCAGCCCCAGCATTTT
.	TRBV20-1	.	TRBJ2-5	CSSIKGTQVETQYF	TGCAGCTCCATTAAGGGGACCCAAGTAGAGACCCAGTACTTC
.	TRBV7-2	.	TRBJ2-5	CASSVLVLETQYF	TGTGCCAGCAGCGTACTAGTTCTCGAGACCCAGTACTTC
.	TRBV27	many	TRBJ2-1	CASLDSYNEQFF	TGTGCCAGCCTGGACTCCTACAATGAGCAGTTCTTC
.	TRBV12-3/TRBV12-4	.	TRBJ1-2	CASSHPAPGRVYGYTF	TGTGCCAGCAGTCACCCGGCCCCTGGGCGGGTCTATGGCTACACCTTC
TRBD2	TRBV7-6	.	TRBJ2-1	CASSLGPAGVEQFF	TGTGCCAGCAGCTTAGGTCCAGCGGGAGTTGAGCAGTTCTTC
.	TRBV6-6	.	TRBJ1-1	CASSYRNGDAEAFF	TGTGCCAGCAGTTACCGCAACGGGGACGCTGAAGCTTTCTTT
.	TRBV20-1	.	TRBJ1-6	CSASSSGVRNSPLHF	TGCAGTGCTAGTAGCTCGGGGGTTCGGAATTCACCCCTCCACTTT
TRBD1	TRBV11-2	.	TRBJ2-3	CASSLAGGDTQYF	TGTGCCAGCAGCTTAGCAGGGGGCGATACGCAGTATTTT
.	TRBV30	few	TRBJ2-1	CAWSLLGARLGEQFF	TGTGCCTGGAGCCTCCTTGGAGCCCGCTTGGGTGAGCAGTTCTTC
.	TRBV18	few	TRBJ1-1	CASSPPPKGWGNTEAFF	TGTGCCAGCTCACCACCTCCGAAGGGTTGGGGTAACACTGAAGCTTTCTTT
.	TRBV11-2	.	TRBJ2-3	CASSLVLGGGTDTQYF	TGTGCCAGCAGCTTAGTTCTTGGGGGCGGCACAGATACGCAGTATTTT
TRBD2	TRBV29-1	few	TRBJ2-7	CSGLAGAHEQYF	TGCAGCGGACTAGCGGGGGCCCACGAGCAGTACTTC
.	TRBV6-5	few	TRBJ2-6	CASSREGSSGANVLTF	TGTGCCAGCAGCCGAGAAGGTAGCTCTGGGGCCAACGTCCTGACTTTC
TRBD1	TRBV25-1	few	TRBJ2-5	CASSESYRGRGQETQYF	TGTGCCAGCAGTGAATCCTACAGGGGGCGAGGGCAAGAGACCCAGTACTTC